The 15 T cell receptor beta chains in this list originate from one sample, sequenced in a study of human T cells and chemical hapten exposure (dated by TCRdb to about 2021). Receptors were amplified or captured by RACE. Instrument used: NextSeq 500. Using fastp trimming at Q25 and MiXCR clonotype assembly, TCRdb reanalyzed the public sequencing data and kept in-frame beta chains. Rows matching on CDR3 protein sequence are summarized as one entry with the most common DNA and genes. Counted in this sample were some 300,000 distinct CDR3 sequences; 5% to 6.5% of them appeared once. Approximately 8.2% of the sample goes to the ten largest clones. Reading the label with the study, this specimen's time point is: pre-sensitization, week 0. In light of the paper, this sample's treatment or condition label describes: therapeutic diphenylcyclopropenone sensitization with weekly scalp DPC. This specimen was whole blood, taken in connection with sensitization to the hapten diphenylcyclopropenone (DPC). The receptors originated from a woman between 18 and 29 years old with alopecia areata. Some clones in this sample may be carry-over from other donors' samples.

This clonotype occurred many times. The rearrangement joins TRBV27 to TRBJ2-1; D is unclear. The length of the CDR3 is 13 residues. Per germline, CDR1 MNHEY and CDR2 SMNVEV (reference sequence). V lost 2 bases, J lost 7 bases, and 9 bases lay in between. DNA of the CDR3: TGTGCCAGCAGTTTAGGCCGGGTGAATGAGCAGTTCTTC. Encoded protein: CASSLGRVNEQFF.

The chain is built from TRBV4-3 and TRBJ2-7; D is unresolved. V was shortened by 0 bases and J by 0 bases, with 9 bases between the two germline ends. Per the germline V gene, CDR1 is LGHNA and CDR2 is YSLEER. The CDR3 totals 15 residues. The CDR3 loop is CASSQEVGSSYEQYF. The CDR3 DNA sequence: TGCGCCAGCAGCCAAGAAGTCGGCAGCTCCTACGAGCAGTACTTC.

This clonotype was observed a few times. V is TRBV11-2 and J is TRBJ2-1; TRBD2 aligns across 10 bases. This CDR3 spans 16 amino acids. The V segment lost 1 base and the J segment 9 bases; nucleotides outside the gene matches: 9. Germline CDR1 and CDR2: SGHAT and FQNNGV. The CDR3 nucleotides are TGTGCCAGCAGCTTAGCCCTCAGCGGGGGGGCCGCTGAGCAGTTCTTC. It translates to CASSLALSGGAAEQFF.

Only a few counts were recorded for this clonotype. The V gene is TRBV10-3, the J gene TRBJ2-7; D possibly corresponds to TRBD1 (7 bases). Trimming cost V 0 bases and J 0 bases, with 12 bases left between them. The CDR3 totals 16 residues. Germline V gene lookup returns CDR1 ENHRY and CDR2 SYGVKD. In DNA, the CDR3 is TGTGCCATCAGTGAGTCGCGGGACAGACTCTCCTACGAGCAGTACTTC. Translated: CAISESRDRLSYEQYF.

The chain uses TRBV10-3 and TRBJ2-3, with 16 nucleotides matching TRBD2. CDR1 is ENHRY, CDR2 SYGVKD, per germline. The CDR3 runs to 16 residues. Losses at the gene ends were 7 bases for V and 6 bases for J; bases not matched to a gene: 7. The CDR3 nucleotides are TGTGCCATCACCCCGGGACTAGCGGGGGGGCCGGATACGCAGTATTTT. Translated: CAITPGLAGGPDTQYF.

This clonotype was seen repeatedly, ten times or more. The chain combines TRBV7-9 with TRBJ1-6; D possibly corresponds to TRBD1 (5 bases). CDR3 length: 15 amino acids. Looked up from germline, CDR1 is SEHNR and CDR2 is FQNEAQ (reference sequence). Trimming left V 1 base short and J 8 bases short, with 12 bases between. The CDR3: CASSLGAPTDSPLHF. The CDR3 DNA sequence: TGTGCCAGCAGCTTAGGGGCACCGACAGATTCACCCCTCCACTTT.

Only a few counts were recorded for this clonotype. The chain combines TRBV18 with TRBJ1-3, with D tentatively TRBD1 (5 bases). Trimming took 2 bases from V and 0 from J, leaving 11 bases between them. CDR3 size: 16 residues. The germline CDR1 and CDR2 sequences are KGHSH and LQKENI. The CDR3 is CASSPRQINSGNTIYF. The CDR3 coding sequence is TGTGCCAGCTCACCAAGACAGATAAACTCTGGAAACACCATATATTTT.

The V and J genes are TRBV2 and TRBJ1-6, with D unclear. Germline V lookup: CDR1 SNHLY, CDR2 FYNNEI. This CDR3 spans 14 amino acids. Deletions cut 2 bases from V and 6 bases from J, with 8 bases between. Here the CDR3 reads CASSERAANSPLHF. The CDR3 nucleotides are TGTGCCAGCAGTGAAAGGGCAGCTAATTCACCCCTCCACTTT.

The chain joins TRBV12-3 or TRBV12-4 to TRBJ2-3, with D uncertain. There are 13 residues in the CDR3. Trimming removed 5 bases from V and 2 bases from J, with 8 bases in between. The CDR3 spells CASSIQPTDTQYF. CDR3 coding DNA: TGTGCCAGCAGTATCCAGCCCACAGATACGCAGTATTTT.

The chain joins TRBV6-6 to TRBJ2-7; D not resolved. CDR3 length equals 12 residues. Germline CDR1 and CDR2: MNHNY and SVGAGI (reference sequence). Trimming removed 4 bases from V and 5 bases from J, with 9 bases in between. The CDR3, as DNA: TGTGCCAGCAGTTTTGAAGTCGACGAGCAGTACTTC. This sequence encodes CASSFEVDEQYF.

This clonotype was counted only a few times. The genes are TRBV3-1 and TRBJ1-2; D unresolved. Germline V gives CDR1 LGHDT, CDR2 YNNKEL (reference sequence). Trimming removed 4 bases at V and 6 bases at J, with 12 bases between. The CDR3 runs 13 residues. CDR3 protein: CASSRLRTDGYTF. CDR3 nucleotides: TGTGCCAGCAGCCGTCTGAGAACGGATGGCTACACCTTC.

The chain carries TRBV27 and TRBJ1-5, with a tentative D call TRBD1 (5 bases). The germline CDR1 and CDR2 sequences are MNHEY and SMNVEV (reference sequence). Trimming shortened V by 0 bases and J by 7 bases, and 19 bases separated the two germline ends. This CDR3 comprises 17 residues. The CDR3 spells CASSLSIQGGVWQPQHF. Here the CDR3 DNA reads TGTGCCAGCAGTTTATCGATCCAGGGAGGAGTATGGCAGCCCCAGCATTTT.

V gene TRBV20-1 combines with J gene TRBJ2-2; 7 positions match TRBD1. The CDR3 spans 16 residues. With V trimmed by 4 bases and J by 2 bases, 10 bases remained unmatched. The germline gives CDR1 DFQATT, CDR2 SNEGSKA (reference sequence). CDR3 DNA: TGCAGTGCTACGTCCCGGGACAGCCCTAACACCGGGGAGCTGTTTTTT. It encodes CSATSRDSPNTGELFF.

This clonotype occurred a few times. The CDR3 coding sequence is TGTGCCAGCAGCGCGGGACTTGAAAAACTGTTTTTT. Residues: CASSAGLEKLFF. The chain recombines TRBV7-9 with TRBJ1-4; D may be TRBD1 (5 bases). Trimming pared 5 bases from V and 7 bases from J, leaving 8 bases between. The CDR3 extends over 12 amino acids. CDR1 and CDR2 from the germline V gene are SEHNR and FQNEAQ (reference sequence).

This clonotype was seen more than once but under ten times. V is TRBV15 and J is TRBJ2-5; 11 nucleotides align to TRBD2. V lost 0 bases to trimming and J lost 9 bases; unmatched junction nucleotides: 6. The CDR3 extends over 15 amino acids. Germline CDR1 reads LNHNV; CDR2 reads YYDKDF (reference sequence). Written as DNA, the CDR3 is TGTGCCACCAGCAGAGATCCCCTAGCGGGGGGTGCCCAGTACTTC. Protein sequence: CATSRDPLAGGAQYF.